The sequence of this T cell receptor beta chain was determined in a study of blood T cell repertoires in COVID-19. Here immunoSEQ multiplex PCR was the method, and the copy in TCRdb shows in-frame clones only, minus some. Here the sample spans 200,000 to 300,000 clones, around 87% being singletons. Trimming removed 0 bases from V and 7 bases from J; junction bases left unmatched: 3. This CDR3 is built from 15 residues. Germline values: CDR1 SGHDT, CDR2 YYEEEE. The material sequenced was peripheral blood. The receptor was isolated from a woman aged 55-70 years with COVID-19, enrolled during active disease. The gene calls are TRBV5-6 and TRBJ1-6; TRBD1 matches 8 bases. The CDR3 protein is CASSLGQGANSPLHF. CDR3 sequence (DNA): TGTGCCAGCAGCTTGGGGCAGGGGGCCAATTCACCCCTCCACTTT.